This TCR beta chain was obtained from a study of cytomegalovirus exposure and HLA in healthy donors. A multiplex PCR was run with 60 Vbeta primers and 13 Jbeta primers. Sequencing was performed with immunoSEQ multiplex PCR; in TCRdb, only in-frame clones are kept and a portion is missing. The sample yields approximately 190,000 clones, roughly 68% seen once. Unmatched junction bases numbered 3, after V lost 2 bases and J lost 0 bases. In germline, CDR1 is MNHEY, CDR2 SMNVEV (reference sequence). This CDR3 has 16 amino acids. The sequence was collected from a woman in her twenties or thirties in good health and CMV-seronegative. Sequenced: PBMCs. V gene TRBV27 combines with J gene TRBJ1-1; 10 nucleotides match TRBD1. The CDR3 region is CASSLGTGVMNTEAFF. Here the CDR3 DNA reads TGTGCCAGCAGTTTAGGGACAGGGGTCATGAACACTGAAGCTTTCTTT.